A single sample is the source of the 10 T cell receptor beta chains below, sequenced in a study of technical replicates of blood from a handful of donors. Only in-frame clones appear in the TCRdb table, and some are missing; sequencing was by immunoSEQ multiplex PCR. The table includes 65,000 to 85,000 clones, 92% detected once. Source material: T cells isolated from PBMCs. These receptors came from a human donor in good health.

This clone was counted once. CDR3 region: CASSPLAGGETQYF. In DNA form, the CDR3 reads TGCGCCAGCAGCCCTCTAGCCGGAGGCGAGACCCAGTACTTC. The rearrangement joins TRBV4-1 to TRBJ2-5, with a possible D match to TRBD2 (5 bases). The CDR3 is made up of 14 amino acids. Trimming cost V 4 bases and J 5 bases, with 14 bases left between them. The V gene's germline CDR1 is MGHRA and CDR2 YSYEKL.

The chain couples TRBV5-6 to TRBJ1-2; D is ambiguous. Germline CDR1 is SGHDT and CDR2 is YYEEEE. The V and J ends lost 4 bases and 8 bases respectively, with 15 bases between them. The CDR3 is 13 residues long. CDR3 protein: CASSVGAMEGYTF. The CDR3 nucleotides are TGTGCCAGCAGCGTGGGAGCTATGGAGGGCTACACCTTC.

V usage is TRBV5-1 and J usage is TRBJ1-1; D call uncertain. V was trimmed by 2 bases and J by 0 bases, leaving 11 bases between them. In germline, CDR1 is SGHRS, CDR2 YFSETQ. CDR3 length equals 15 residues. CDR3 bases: TGCGCCAGCAGCTTCATTCCAGATTTGAACACTGAAGCTTTCTTT. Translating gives CASSFIPDLNTEAFF. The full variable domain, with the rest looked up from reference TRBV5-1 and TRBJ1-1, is KAGVTQTPRYLIKTRGQQVTLSCSPISGHRSVSWYQQTPGQGLQFLFEYFSETQRNKGNFPGRFSGRQFSNSRSEMNVSTLELGDSALYLCASSFIPDLNTEAFFGQGTRLTVV.

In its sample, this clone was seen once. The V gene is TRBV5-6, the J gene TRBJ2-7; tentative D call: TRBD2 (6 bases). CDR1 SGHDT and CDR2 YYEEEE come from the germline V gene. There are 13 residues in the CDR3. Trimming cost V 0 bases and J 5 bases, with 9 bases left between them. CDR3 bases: TGTGCCAGCAGCTTGGACCTAGCGAACGAGCAGTACTTC. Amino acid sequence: CASSLDLANEQYF. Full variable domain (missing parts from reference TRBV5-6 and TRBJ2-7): DAGVTQSPTHLIKTRGQQVTLRCSPKSGHDTVSWYQQALGQGPQFIFQYYEEEERQRGNFPDRFSGHQFPNYSSELNVNALLLGDSALYLCASSLDLANEQYFGPGTRLTVT.

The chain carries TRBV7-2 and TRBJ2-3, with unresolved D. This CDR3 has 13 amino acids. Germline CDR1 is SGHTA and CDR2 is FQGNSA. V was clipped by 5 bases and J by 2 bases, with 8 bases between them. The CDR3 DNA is TGTGCCAGCAGCCTCCCCTTCACAGATACGCAGTATTTT. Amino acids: CASSLPFTDTQYF.

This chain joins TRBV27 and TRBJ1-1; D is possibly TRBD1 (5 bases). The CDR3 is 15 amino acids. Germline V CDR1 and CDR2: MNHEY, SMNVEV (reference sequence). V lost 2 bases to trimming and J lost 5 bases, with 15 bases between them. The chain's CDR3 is CASSLGGRWDTEAFF. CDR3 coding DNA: TGTGCCAGCAGTTTAGGGGGGAGGTGGGATACTGAAGCTTTCTTT.

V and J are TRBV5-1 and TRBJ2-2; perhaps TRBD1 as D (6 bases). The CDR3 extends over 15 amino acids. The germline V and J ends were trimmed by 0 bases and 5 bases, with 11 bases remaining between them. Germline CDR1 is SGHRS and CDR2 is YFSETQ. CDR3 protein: CASSLVNRETGELFF. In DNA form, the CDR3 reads TGCGCCAGCAGCTTGGTAAACAGGGAAACCGGGGAGCTGTTTTTT.

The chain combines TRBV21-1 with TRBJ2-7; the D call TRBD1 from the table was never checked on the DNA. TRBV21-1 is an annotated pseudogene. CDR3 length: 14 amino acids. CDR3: CASSDRDNSYEQYF. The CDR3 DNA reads TGTGCCAGCAGCGATCGGGACAACTCCTACGAGCAGTACTTC.

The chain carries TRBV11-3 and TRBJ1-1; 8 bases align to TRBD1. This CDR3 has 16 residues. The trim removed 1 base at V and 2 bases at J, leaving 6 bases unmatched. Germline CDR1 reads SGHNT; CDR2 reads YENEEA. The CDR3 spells CASSLAGTGSNTEAFF. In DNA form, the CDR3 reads TGTGCCAGCAGCTTAGCAGGGACAGGAAGTAACACTGAAGCTTTCTTT.

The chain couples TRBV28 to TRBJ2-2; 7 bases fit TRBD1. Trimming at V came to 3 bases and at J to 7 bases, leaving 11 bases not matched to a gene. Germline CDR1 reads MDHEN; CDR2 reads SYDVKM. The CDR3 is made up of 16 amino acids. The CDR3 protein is CASSFFPDRVGGELFF. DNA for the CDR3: TGTGCCAGCAGTTTTTTTCCCGACAGGGTCGGCGGGGAGCTGTTTTTT.